This TCR beta chain is drawn from a study of T cell clonality in common variable immunodeficiency. Overall study findings and caveats: Patient heterogeneity in the CVID cohort limited correlations between repertoire features and clinical complications. Reportedly, TCR beta sequences from common variable immunodeficiency showed fewer deletions and N-nucleotide insertions. CVID subjects had higher TCRbeta clonality than healthy controls, most marked in about a third.

This clone has a count of ten or more. What it binds is unknown. The read ends 3 residues early relative to the CDR3; the germline J gene fills the gap. CVID and control samples used equivalent genomic DNA input. The table came from immunoSEQ multiplex PCR; TCRdb's copy has only in-frame clones and leaves some out. Recorded here are roughly 32,000 clones, with no singletons, and the ten leading clones hold less than 30%. For at least one year, all CVID subjects received replacement immunoglobulin. J gave up 2 bases and V 5 bases, and 2 bases lay outside the gene matches. Germline-derived CDR1 and CDR2 are LNHDA and SQIVND (reference sequence). The CDR3 covers 14 residues.

This rearrangement joins TRBV19 to TRBJ1-2; 10 bases align to TRBD1. The sample taken for sequencing was peripheral blood mononuclear cells. The sequence was obtained from a human donor with common variable immunodeficiency. The CDR3 spells CASSLGQGNYGYTF. The part of the CDR3 DNA that was read is TGTGCCAGTAGTTTGGGACAGGGGAACTATGGC.